This is a list of T cell receptor beta chains from one sample in a study of T cell changes during pregnancy in multiple sclerosis. Method: immunoSEQ multiplex PCR; TCRdb's copy keeps in-frame clones and lacks some. The table has about 38,000 clones, 75% to 95% seen once. The specimen was CD8+ T cells from peripheral blood mononuclear cells, collected in the second trimester of pregnancy. Receptor source: a female donor with multiple sclerosis, enrolled in a pregnancy study. Each CDR3 is given with its conserved first and last residue. A D gene is named only where the DNA matches it firmly. Clone size, where shown, is once, few, many, or a class for clones that have expanded.

d_call	j_call	clone_size	v_call	cdr3_aa	cdr3_nt
.	TRBJ1-1	.	TRBV4-1	CASSGSVQGSVNTEAFF	TGCGCCAGCAGCGGAAGCGTCCAGGGATCTGTGAACACTGAAGCTTTCTTT
TRBD1	TRBJ2-1	.	TRBV7-9	CASSHRDRPYNEQFF	TGTGCCAGCAGCCACCGGGACAGGCCATACAATGAGCAGTTCTTC
.	TRBJ2-2	.	TRBV27	CASSFASGVNTGELFF	TGTGCCAGCAGTTTTGCCTCCGGGGTGAACACCGGGGAGCTGTTTTTT
.	TRBJ2-7	.	TRBV6-1	CASSEVNSNEQYF	TGTGCCAGCAGTGAGGTAAATAGCAACGAGCAGTACTTC
.	TRBJ1-1	.	TRBV7-9	CASSFVRGPPEAFF	TGTGCCAGCAGCTTTGTCAGGGGCCCGCCTGAAGCTTTCTTT
.	TRBJ1-5	.	TRBV6-5	CATGPHSNQPQHF	TGTGCCACAGGGCCACATAGCAATCAGCCCCAGCATTTT
.	TRBJ1-2	.	TRBV4-1	CASSQVEPSNYGYTF	TGCGCCAGCAGCCAAGTAGAACCTTCGAACTATGGCTACACCTTC
TRBD2	TRBJ2-7	.	TRBV27	CASSLSLAGVGEQYF	TGTGCCAGCAGTTTAAGCCTAGCGGGAGTGGGGGAGCAGTACTTC
.	TRBJ2-1	.	TRBV12-5	CASGLPPPNEQFF	TGTGCTAGTGGCCTCCCCCCCCCGAATGAGCAGTTCTTC
.	TRBJ1-1	.	TRBV7-2	CASSYSPPEAFF	TGTGCCAGCAGCTACTCCCCCCCTGAAGCTTTCTTT
TRBD2	TRBJ2-1	.	TRBV27	CASSSLAGTYNEQFF	TGTGCCAGCAGTTCTCTAGCGGGGACTTACAATGAGCAGTTCTTC
.	TRBJ2-7	medium-sized	TRBV29-1	CSVEVTDYEQYF	TGCAGCGTTGAGGTCACAGACTACGAGCAGTACTTC
TRBD1	TRBJ1-4	.	TRBV4-3	CASSQDPTGTVTNEKLFF	TGCGCCAGCAGCCAAGATCCGACAGGGACGGTAACTAATGAAAAACTGTTTTTT
TRBD1	TRBJ2-7	.	TRBV27	CASSFRDRGSYEQYF	TGTGCCAGCAGTTTTCGGGACAGGGGATCCTACGAGCAGTACTTC
TRBD1	TRBJ2-7	.	TRBV30	CAWSVGTGNYEQYF	TGTGCCTGGAGTGTAGGGACAGGGAATTACGAGCAGTACTTC
TRBD2	TRBJ2-1	.	TRBV6-5	CATRGGLEQFF	TGTGCCACAAGGGGAGGGCTTGAGCAGTTCTTC
TRBD1	TRBJ2-5	.	TRBV6-5	CASSYRPGTGGETQYF	TGTGCCAGCAGTTACCGACCCGGGACAGGGGGAGAGACCCAGTACTTC
.	TRBJ1-5	.	TRBV30	CAWTYSYSNQPQHF	TGTGCCTGGACTTATTCTTATAGCAATCAGCCCCAGCATTTT
TRBD2	TRBJ2-5	.	TRBV12-5	CASGLVLGLAHIGVKETQYF	TGTGCTAGTGGTTTGGTACTCGGACTAGCGCACATCGGGGTGAAAGAGACCCAGTACTTC
TRBD2	TRBJ2-2	.	TRBV7-6	CASGRLAGLYTGELFF	TGTGCCAGCGGCCGACTAGCGGGGTTATACACCGGGGAGCTGTTTTTT
.	TRBJ1-1	.	TRBV10-3	CAISDGGAIGRALLF	TGTGCCATCAGTGATGGAGGGGCGATCGGCCGCGCTCTTCTCTTT
.	TRBJ2-7	.	TRBV6-6	CASALGPERSSYEQYF	TGTGCCAGCGCCCTGGGGCCGGAAAGGAGCTCCTACGAGCAGTACTTC
.	TRBJ1-1	few	TRBV28	CASSLRVTEAFF	TGTGCCAGCAGTCTCAGGGTAACTGAAGCTTTCTTT
.	TRBJ1-5	.	TRBV9	CASSEGDNQPQHF	TGTGCCAGCAGCGAGGGGGACAACCAGCCCCAGCATTTT
.	TRBJ1-1	once	TRBV2	CASSRGTAGLGTEAFF	TGTGCCAGCAGCCGCGGGACGGCAGGTCTGGGCACTGAAGCTTTCTTT